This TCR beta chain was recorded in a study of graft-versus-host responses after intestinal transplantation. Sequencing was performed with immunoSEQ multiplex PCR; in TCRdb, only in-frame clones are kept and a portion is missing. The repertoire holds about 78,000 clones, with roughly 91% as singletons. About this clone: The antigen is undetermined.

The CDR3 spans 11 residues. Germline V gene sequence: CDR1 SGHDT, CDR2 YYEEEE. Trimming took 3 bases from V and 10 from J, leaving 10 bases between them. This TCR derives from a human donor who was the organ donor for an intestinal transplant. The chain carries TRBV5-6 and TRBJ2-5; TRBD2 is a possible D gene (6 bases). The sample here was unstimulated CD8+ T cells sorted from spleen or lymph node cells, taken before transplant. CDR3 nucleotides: TGTGCCAGCAGCTGGGGAGGTAGCCAGTACTTC. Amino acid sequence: CASSWGGSQYF.